A single T cell receptor (beta chain) is shown here with its context. The investigators amplified TCR beta CDR3 regions from RNA transcripts. Carried out on the TCR CDR3, a first-round RT-PCR used the HTBI primer set. One entry per CDR3 protein results from TCRdb running MiXCR on the multiplex PCR reads. Of approximately 400,000 distinct CDR3 sequences in the sample, roughly 12% were seen once. This entry belongs to a study of T cells in Graves' hyperthyroidism and ophthalmopathy. This CDR3 is 14 amino acids long. CDR1 DFQATT and CDR2 SNEGSKA come from the germline V gene (reference sequence). Trimming cost V 2 bases and J 7 bases; bases outside gene matches: 7.

The specimen was blood. This receptor was identified in a man aged 25 to 45 with Graves' hyperthyroidism that later progressed to Graves' ophthalmopathy. The chain employs TRBV20-1 and TRBJ2-3; TRBD2 agrees at 9 bases. The CDR3 loop is CSARWSGRMHTQYF. The CDR3 DNA follows: TGCAGTGCTAGATGGAGCGGGAGGATGCATACGCAGTATTTT.